This T cell receptor (beta chain) was sequenced in a study of T cells in Graves' hyperthyroidism and ophthalmopathy. The CDR3 runs to 15 residues. Trimming removed 2 bases at V and 6 bases at J, with 16 bases between. Germline V CDR1 and CDR2: MNHEY, SVGAGI. Diagnostic assessment was based on clinical symptoms, serum thyroxine and TRAb, thyroid ultrasound and orbital computed tomography. Amplification of TCR beta CDR3 regions used RNA as the template. HTBI primers were the set used in a first-round RT-PCR of the TCR CDR3. TCRdb used MiXCR to reprocess the multiplex PCR reads, holding one entry per CDR3 protein. The sample records 300,000 or so distinct CDR3 sequences, 16% being singletons.

V is TRBV6-5 and J is TRBJ1-1; D is uncertain. The sample consisted of blood. The sequence came from a man aged 30-40 years with Graves' hyperthyroidism. Here the CDR3 DNA reads TGTGCCAGCAGTTACAATCCGAAACCACGACCTGAAGCTTTCTTT. Translation gives CASSYNPKPRPEAFF.